This T cell receptor (beta chain) was identified in a study of control samples from healthy donors and cancer patients. Clones were read by immunoSEQ multiplex PCR, and TCRdb kept only the in-frame ones, dropping some. The data contain approximately 170,000 clones, 90% to 95% of them seen just once; the ten biggest clones take up around 1.5%. The sequencing input was blood. This TCR derives from a woman under 40 in good health.

The CDR3 loop is CASSRTGGNTEAFF. CDR3 DNA: TGTGCCAGCAGTAGGACAGGGGGGAACACTGAAGCTTTCTTT. The chain employs TRBV6-5 and TRBJ1-1, with 10 bases aligning to TRBD1. Germline trimming cut 5 bases from V and 1 base from J; bases unmatched to any gene: 1. The CDR3 totals 14 residues. Looked up from germline, CDR1 is MNHEY and CDR2 is SVGAGI.